The 28 T cell receptor beta chains below were found in one sample sequenced in a study of control samples from healthy donors and cancer patients. Sequencing was performed with immunoSEQ multiplex PCR; in TCRdb, only in-frame clones are kept and a portion is missing. The sample has some 130,000 clones; roughly 90% are singletons. The sequenced sample was blood. All receptors come from a man in his late teens or twenties in good health.

This chain uses TRBV7-2 with TRBJ2-5, with 10 bases that match TRBD2. This CDR3 region has 14 residues. Germline V lookup: CDR1 SGHTA, CDR2 FQGNSA. The V segment lost 5 bases and the J segment 1 base; nucleotides outside the gene matches: 1. The CDR3, as DNA: TGTGCCAGCAGCACTAGCGGGACCCAAGAGACCCAGTACTTC. Its translation is CASSTSGTQETQYF.

This clone showed up just once. The V gene is TRBV7-9, the J gene TRBJ1-1; TRBD1 agrees at 9 bases. Germline CDR1 and CDR2: SEHNR and FQNEAQ (reference sequence). J was trimmed by 5 bases and V by 4 bases; bases with no gene match: 8. This CDR3 contains 15 residues. CDR3 sequence (DNA): TGTGCCAGCAGCTCACAGGGGGCATTGGGAACTGAAGCTTTCTTT. Amino acid sequence: CASSSQGALGTEAFF. Filled out from reference TRBV7-9 and TRBJ1-1, the complete variable domain reads DTGVSQNPRHKITKRGQNVTFRCDPISEHNRLYWYRQTLGQGPEFLTYFQNEAQLEKSRLLSDRFSAERPKGSFSTLEIQRTEQGDSAMYLCASSSQGALGTEAFFGQGTRLTVV.

The chain recombines TRBV19 with TRBJ2-1; 11 bases match TRBD2. The CDR3 contains 17 residues. The germline V gene has CDR1 LNHDA and CDR2 SQIVND (reference sequence). V was clipped by 1 base and J by 7 bases; unmatched bases: 9. The DNA for the CDR3 is TGTGCCAGTAGTATAGGTTTGGGACTAGCGGTCCGAAATGAGCAGTTCTTC. Its protein is CASSIGLGLAVRNEQFF.

This clone was seen more than once but under ten times. V gene TRBV2 combines with J gene TRBJ1-2; D unclear. Germline CDR1 is SNHLY and CDR2 is FYNNEI. The CDR3 loop spans 16 amino acids. V gave up 5 bases and J gave up 5 bases, with 21 bases separating them. In nucleotides, the CDR3 is TGTGCCAGCAGTATAGACGGCCGCTCTCCTTCATATGGCTACACCTTC. Translated, it gives CASSIDGRSPSYGYTF.

The chain has TRBV9 and TRBJ2-7; a weak D match, TRBD1 (6 bases). CDR3 length: 14 amino acids. Trimming removed 3 bases from V and 2 bases from J, with 12 bases in between. CDR1 and CDR2 from the germline V gene are SGDLS and YYNGEE. In nucleotides, the CDR3 is TGTGCCAGCAGCGAATGGGACACGCCCTACGAGCAGTACTTC. Translated, it gives CASSEWDTPYEQYF. Combining the CDR3 with reference TRBV9 and TRBJ2-7 gives the whole variable domain DSGVTQTPKHLITATGQRVTLRCSPRSGDLSVYWYQQSLDQGLQFLIQYYNGEERAKGNILERFSAQQFPDLHSELNLSSLELGDSALYFCASSEWDTPYEQYFGPGTRLTVT.

The V gene is TRBV24-1, the J gene TRBJ1-6, with 8 bases matching TRBD1. The V segment lost 12 bases and the J segment 5 bases; nucleotides outside the gene matches: 11. Looked up from germline, CDR1 is KGHDR and CDR2 is SFDVKD. This CDR3 region has 15 residues. The DNA of the CDR3 is TGTGCCCCCACTGGGACAGGAGCAAATAATTCACCCCTCCACTTT. This codes for CAPTGTGANNSPLHF.

CDR3 DNA sequence: TGTGCCAGCAGCTCACAGGGCGGCACTGAAGCTTTCTTT. This sequence encodes CASSSQGGTEAFF. The rearrangement links TRBV7-3 to TRBJ1-1, with a tentative D call TRBD1 (6 bases). The CDR3 is made up of 13 amino acids. CDR1 and CDR2 from the germline V gene are SGHTA and FQGTGA. V was shortened by 4 bases and J by 4 bases, with 10 bases between the two germline ends.

The V gene is TRBV19, the J gene TRBJ1-2, with D tentatively TRBD1 (6 bases). This CDR3 is 16 amino acids long. Germline V gene sequence: CDR1 LNHDA, CDR2 SQIVND (reference sequence). Trimming removed 6 bases at V and 4 bases at J, with 21 bases between. CDR3 protein: CASRRQVQSSTYGYTF. CDR3 coding DNA: TGTGCCAGTAGACGACAGGTCCAATCATCAACCTATGGCTACACCTTC.

This chain joins TRBV6-5 and TRBJ2-5; D is unclear. Germline assignment: CDR1 MNHEY and CDR2 SVGAGI. V was shortened by 0 bases and J by 7 bases, with 9 bases between the two germline ends. This CDR3 region has 13 residues. This CDR3 is CASSYSRWGTQYF. The DNA of the CDR3 is TGTGCCAGCAGTTACTCGAGGTGGGGGACCCAGTACTTC.

V usage is TRBV30 and J usage is TRBJ1-1; D is possibly TRBD1 (6 bases). This CDR3 contains 14 residues. Germline CDR1 is GTSNPN and CDR2 is SVGIG (reference sequence). V was clipped by 0 bases and J by 4 bases, with 12 bases between them. This CDR3 reads CAWSVQGGFTEAFF. CDR3 DNA sequence: TGTGCCTGGAGTGTACAGGGAGGTTTCACTGAAGCTTTCTTT.

The V and J genes are TRBV19 and TRBJ1-2; 11 bases line up with TRBD1. Germline V gene data show CDR1 as LNHDA and CDR2 as SQIVND (reference sequence). The CDR3 length is 17 residues. The V segment lost 5 bases and the J segment 2 bases; nucleotides outside the gene matches: 10. DNA of the CDR3: TGTGCCAGTAGTTCCTCCGGACAGGGGGCGCGGAACTATGGCTACACCTTC. It translates to CASSSSGQGARNYGYTF.

This sequence joins TRBV18 and TRBJ2-7; 7 nucleotides align to TRBD2. Germline-derived CDR1 and CDR2 are KGHSH and LQKENI. This CDR3 comprises 15 residues. J lost 4 bases, V lost 0 bases, and 6 bases had no gene match. This CDR3 reads CASSPPVAGAYEQYF. The CDR3 DNA is TGTGCCAGCTCACCACCAGTAGCGGGCGCTTACGAGCAGTACTTC.

The V call is TRBV7-9, the J call TRBJ2-7; either TRBD1 or TRBD2 may supply D (5 bases each). From germline, CDR1 is SEHNR and CDR2 FQNEAQ (reference sequence). This CDR3 region has 16 residues. Between the trimmed V and J ends, which lost 2 bases and 2 bases, there was a span of 16 bases. The CDR3 DNA sequence: TGTGCCAGCAGCTTATATGGAGTTCGGGGCGCCTACGAGCAGTACTTC. Its protein product is CASSLYGVRGAYEQYF.

Only one count was recorded for this clone. This sequence joins TRBV29-1 and TRBJ2-5, with 13 bases matching TRBD2. The ends lost 1 base at V and 9 bases at J; junction bases unmatched: 2. The V gene's germline CDR1 is SQVTM and CDR2 ANQGSEA. This CDR3 contains 13 residues. The CDR3 DNA sequence: TGCAGCGTTGAAGCGGGACTAGCGGGGCCCCAGTACTTC. This encodes CSVEAGLAGPQYF. Full variable domain (outside the CDR3, taken from reference TRBV29-1 and TRBJ2-5): SAVISQKPSRDICQRGTSLTIQCQVDSQVTMMFWYRQQPGQSLTLIATANQGSEATYESGFVIDKFPISRPNLTFSTLTVSNMSPEDSSIYLCSVEAGLAGPQYFGPGTRLLVL.

The chain combines TRBV6-5 with TRBJ2-2; 8 bases align to TRBD2. Germline V gene data show CDR1 as MNHEY and CDR2 as SVGAGI. The J segment lost 1 base and the V segment lost 7 bases, leaving 2 bases of the junction unmatched. The CDR3 contains 14 residues. The CDR3 spells CASISGMNTGELFF. The CDR3 region has the DNA TGTGCCAGCATTAGCGGGATGAACACCGGGGAGCTGTTTTTT.

The chain is built from TRBV10-3 and TRBJ1-1; tentative D call: TRBD1 (5 bases). V was cut by 2 bases and J by 4 bases, with 14 bases left in between. The CDR3 is made up of 15 amino acids. Per the germline V gene, CDR1 is ENHRY and CDR2 is SYGVKD. CDR3 nucleotide sequence: TGTGCCATCAGTGAGACCGGACATTCGGGCACTGAAGCTTTCTTT. Translating gives CAISETGHSGTEAFF.

The V call is TRBV11-2, the J call TRBJ2-1; D unclear. The CDR3 is 16 residues long. Trimming removed 5 bases at V and 3 bases at J, with 17 bases between. Germline V gene data show CDR1 as SGHAT and CDR2 as FQNNGV. CDR3 in DNA: TGTGCCAGCAGCCTCCGAAGGGATAACCTCTACAATGAGCAGTTCTTC. As protein: CASSLRRDNLYNEQFF.

The chain has TRBV5-6 and TRBJ1-1, with D unclear. The CDR3 has 13 amino acids. Germline-derived CDR1 and CDR2 are SGHDT and YYEEEE. V was shortened by 0 bases and J by 1 base, with 4 bases between the two germline ends. CDR3 loop: CASSLAANTEAFF. The CDR3, as DNA: TGTGCCAGCAGCTTGGCAGCGAACACTGAAGCTTTCTTT.

The J gene is TRBJ2-5, the V gene TRBV6-1; tentatively, D is TRBD2 (6 bases). V lost 8 bases, J lost 2 bases, and 18 bases lay in between. Germline values: CDR1 MNHNS, CDR2 SASEGT. This CDR3 region has 15 residues. CDR3 bases: TGTGCCAGCCGTCTACTTCGGGCGGGGCAAGAGACCCAGTACTTC. As protein: CASRLLRAGQETQYF.

CDR3 DNA: TGTGCCAGCAGCCCCGACGGCGGGGTGGTGGCTTTCTTT. It encodes CASSPDGGVVAFF. The chain recombines TRBV2 with TRBJ1-1; D gene uncertain. In germline, CDR1 is SNHLY, CDR2 FYNNEI. There are 13 residues in the CDR3. V was cut by 6 bases and J by 11 bases, with 19 bases left in between.

This chain connects TRBV4-1 to TRBJ2-7; D is undetermined. The CDR3 is 14 residues long. The V gene lost 1 base and the J gene lost 1 base, with 8 bases spanning the gap. Germline assignment: CDR1 MGHRA and CDR2 YSYEKL. CDR3 residues: CASSQVGRSYEQYF. The DNA of the CDR3 is TGCGCCAGCAGCCAAGTCGGACGGTCCTACGAGCAGTACTTC.

The V call is TRBV12-5, the J call TRBJ1-1, with D maybe TRBD1 (6 bases). This CDR3 comprises 13 residues. Germline values: CDR1 LGHNT, CDR2 FRNRAP. Trimming removed 6 bases from V and 0 bases from J, with 8 bases in between. CDR3 DNA: TGTGCTAGTGGGGGACAACTGAACACTGAAGCTTTCTTT. Its translation: CASGGQLNTEAFF.

The chain couples TRBV6-5 to TRBJ1-5; D may be TRBD1 (5 bases). V was cut by 6 bases and J by 0 bases, with 12 bases left in between. The CDR3 spans 15 residues. Germline V gives CDR1 MNHEY, CDR2 SVGAGI. The CDR3 reads CASSLGQNSNQPQHF. CDR3 nucleotide sequence: TGTGCCAGCAGCCTAGGACAAAATAGCAATCAGCCCCAGCATTTT.

The chain uses TRBV2 and TRBJ1-5; D not resolved. Germline CDR1 SNHLY, CDR2 FYNNEI. V lost 3 bases and J lost 4, with 10 bases in between. The CDR3 is 14 residues long. This chain's CDR3 is CASSDRGGNQPQHF. The CDR3 coding sequence is TGTGCCAGCAGTGACCGGGGAGGGAATCAGCCCCAGCATTTT.

The chain combines TRBV3-1 (or the pseudogene TRBV3-2) with TRBJ2-5; D is perhaps TRBD2 (5 bases). Deletions cut 1 base from V and 2 bases from J, with 17 bases between. In germline, CDR1 is LGHDT, CDR2 YNNKEL (reference sequence). This CDR3 comprises 17 residues. The CDR3 DNA reads as TGTGCCAGCAGCCAAGGTTTAGGGTACGGGGAACAAGAGACCCAGTACTTC. Its translation: CASSQGLGYGEQETQYF.

The genes are TRBV5-1 and TRBJ1-1; D remains ambiguous. In germline, CDR1 is SGHRS, CDR2 YFSETQ. The V end was cut by 3 bases, the J end by 1 base, with 7 bases between. The CDR3 is 13 residues long. CDR3 DNA sequence: TGCGCCAGCAGCTCCACCGCGAACACTGAAGCTTTCTTT. Residues: CASSSTANTEAFF.

The rearrangement uses TRBV5-6 and TRBJ2-5; D not resolved. V was shortened by 4 bases and J by 2 bases, with 9 bases between the two germline ends. The germline V gene has CDR1 SGHDT and CDR2 YYEEEE. There are 13 residues in the CDR3. This CDR3 is CASSNEAQETQYF. CDR3 nucleotides: TGTGCCAGCAGCAACGAGGCTCAAGAGACCCAGTACTTC.

The rearrangement uses TRBV5-1 and TRBJ1-2; D uncertain. The CDR3 length is 14 residues. The germline V gene encodes CDR1 SGHRS and CDR2 YFSETQ. V lost 0 bases, J lost 2 bases, and 8 bases lay in between. The CDR3 sequence is CASSLVDGNYGYTF. CDR3 nucleotide sequence: TGCGCCAGCAGCTTGGTGGACGGCAACTATGGCTACACCTTC.